Shown below are 6 T cell receptor beta chains from a single sample sequenced in a study of blood T cell repertoires in COVID-19. Using immunoSEQ multiplex PCR, the repertoire was profiled, and TCRdb retains in-frame clones only, with some absent. The sample has over 300,000 clones, over 75% seen once; the top ten hold roughly a tenth. Sequenced input: PBMCs or T cells enriched from blood (not recorded which). The origin of the receptors is a woman in her thirties or forties who had recovered from COVID-19.

The V call is TRBV11-2, the J call TRBJ2-3; perhaps TRBD2 as D (5 bases). V lost 4 bases, J lost 3 bases, and 14 bases lay in between. The CDR3 consists of 15 residues. Germline V CDR1 and CDR2: SGHAT, FQNNGV. The DNA of the CDR3 is TGTGCCAGCAGCTCTACGGGCGGGCGTACAGATACGCAGTATTTT. This gives the protein CASSSTGGRTDTQYF.

J is TRBJ2-7 and V is TRBV9, with D maybe TRBD2 (5 bases). CDR1 is SGDLS and CDR2 is YYNGEE in the germline V gene. The CDR3 is 16 amino acids. Trimming shortened V by 3 bases and J by 3 bases, and 19 bases separated the two germline ends. As DNA, the CDR3 is TGTGCCAGCAGCGAGCCGGCGGCAGCGGAACACTACGAGCAGTACTTC. It is translated as CASSEPAAAEHYEQYF.

This CDR3 is CAISELAGGPWDTQYF. The CDR3 DNA sequence: TGTGCCATCAGTGAACTAGCGGGAGGGCCTTGGGATACGCAGTATTTT. The rearrangement links TRBV10-3 to TRBJ2-3; TRBD2 matches 13 bases. V shed 3 bases, J shed 6 bases, and the junction held 6 bases outside the gene matches. CDR1 ENHRY and CDR2 SYGVKD come from the germline V gene. The CDR3 is 16 amino acids.

V gene TRBV11-2 combines with J gene TRBJ1-1; 7 nucleotides align to TRBD1. The CDR3 consists of 16 residues. The V and J ends lost 8 bases and 4 bases, in that order; junction bases with no gene match: 16. CDR1 and CDR2 (germline): SGHAT, FQNNGV. CDR3 nucleotide sequence: TGTGCCAGCTTTTCCCGCCTACAGGGGTTCAGCACTGAAGCTTTCTTT. Amino acid sequence: CASFSRLQGFSTEAFF.

The chain has TRBV7-3 and TRBJ2-2; 7 bases fit TRBD1. The CDR3 loop spans 14 amino acids. Germline values: CDR1 SGHTA, CDR2 FQGTGA. The J segment lost 5 bases and the V segment lost 6 bases, leaving 6 bases of the junction unmatched. CDR3: CASRQGEWTGELFF. CDR3 nucleotides: TGTGCCAGCAGGCAGGGGGAATGGACCGGGGAGCTGTTTTTT.

The gene calls are TRBV10-3 and TRBJ1-5; TRBD1 aligns across 8 bases. Germline lookup yields CDR1 ENHRY and CDR2 SYGVKD. The CDR3 is 16 residues long. The V and J ends lost 2 bases and 2 bases, in that order; junction bases with no gene match: 5. The chain's CDR3 is CAISETGTGGNQPQHF. Written as DNA, the CDR3 is TGTGCCATCAGTGAGACCGGGACAGGCGGCAATCAGCCCCAGCATTTT.